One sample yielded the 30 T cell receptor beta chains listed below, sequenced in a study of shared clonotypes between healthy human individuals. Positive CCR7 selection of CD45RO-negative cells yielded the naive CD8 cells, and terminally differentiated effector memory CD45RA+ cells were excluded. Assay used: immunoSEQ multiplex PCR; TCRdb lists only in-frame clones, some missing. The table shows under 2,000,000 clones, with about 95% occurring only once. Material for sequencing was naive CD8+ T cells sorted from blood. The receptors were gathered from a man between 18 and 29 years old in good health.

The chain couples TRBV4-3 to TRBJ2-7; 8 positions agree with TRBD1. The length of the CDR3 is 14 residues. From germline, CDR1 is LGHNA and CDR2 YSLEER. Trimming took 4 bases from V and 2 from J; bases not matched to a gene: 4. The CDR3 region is CASSLDRGAYEQYF. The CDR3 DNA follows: TGCGCCAGCAGCCTCGACAGGGGAGCCTACGAGCAGTACTTC.

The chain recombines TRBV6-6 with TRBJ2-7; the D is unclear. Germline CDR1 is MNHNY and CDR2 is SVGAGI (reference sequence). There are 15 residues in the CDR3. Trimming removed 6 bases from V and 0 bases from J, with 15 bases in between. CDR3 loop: CASSLGWESSYEQYF. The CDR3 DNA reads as TGTGCCAGCAGCCTTGGGTGGGAAAGCTCCTACGAGCAGTACTTC.

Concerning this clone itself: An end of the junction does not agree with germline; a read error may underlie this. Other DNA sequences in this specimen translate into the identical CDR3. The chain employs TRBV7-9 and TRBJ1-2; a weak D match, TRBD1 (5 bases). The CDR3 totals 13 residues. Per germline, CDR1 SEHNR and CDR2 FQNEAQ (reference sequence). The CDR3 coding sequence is TGTGCCAGCAGTTTAGGGGCGAACTATGGCTACACCTTC. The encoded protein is CASSLGANYGYTF.

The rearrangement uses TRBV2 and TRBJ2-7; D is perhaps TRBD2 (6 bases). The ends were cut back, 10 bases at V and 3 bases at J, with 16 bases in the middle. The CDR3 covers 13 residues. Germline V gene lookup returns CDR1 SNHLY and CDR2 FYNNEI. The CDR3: CAKGTPSGYEQYF. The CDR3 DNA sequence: TGTGCCAAGGGGACTCCTTCTGGCTACGAGCAGTACTTC.

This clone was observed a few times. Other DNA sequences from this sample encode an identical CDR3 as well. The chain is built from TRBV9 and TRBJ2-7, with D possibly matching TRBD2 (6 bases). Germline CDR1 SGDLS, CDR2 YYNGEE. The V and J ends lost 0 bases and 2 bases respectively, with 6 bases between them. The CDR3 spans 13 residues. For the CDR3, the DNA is TGTGCCAGCAGCGTAGCGGGGGCCTACGAGCAGTACTTC. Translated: CASSVAGAYEQYF.

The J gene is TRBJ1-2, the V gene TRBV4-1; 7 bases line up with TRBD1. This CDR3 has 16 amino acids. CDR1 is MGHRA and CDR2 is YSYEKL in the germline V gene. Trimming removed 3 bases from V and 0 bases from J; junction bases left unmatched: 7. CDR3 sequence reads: CASSQGRQGANYGYTF. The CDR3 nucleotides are TGCGCCAGCAGCCAGGGTAGACAGGGAGCTAACTATGGCTACACCTTC.

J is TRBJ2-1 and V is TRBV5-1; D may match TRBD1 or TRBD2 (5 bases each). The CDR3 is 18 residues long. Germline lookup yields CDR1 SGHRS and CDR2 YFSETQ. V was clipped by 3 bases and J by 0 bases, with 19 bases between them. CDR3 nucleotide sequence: TGCGCCAGCAGCTGGACCGGGACGGCCCAGAGCTCCTACAATGAGCAGTTCTTC. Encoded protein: CASSWTGTAQSSYNEQFF.

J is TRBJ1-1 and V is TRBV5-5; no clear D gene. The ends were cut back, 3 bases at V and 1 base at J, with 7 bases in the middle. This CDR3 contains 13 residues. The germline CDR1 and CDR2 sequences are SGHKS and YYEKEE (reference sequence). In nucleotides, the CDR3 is TGTGCCAGCAGCTCCTACAGGAACACTGAAGCTTTCTTT. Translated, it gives CASSSYRNTEAFF.

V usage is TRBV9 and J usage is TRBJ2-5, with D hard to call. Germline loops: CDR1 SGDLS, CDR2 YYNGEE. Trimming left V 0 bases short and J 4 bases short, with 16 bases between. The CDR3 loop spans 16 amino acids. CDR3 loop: CASSVGVSRGGETQYF. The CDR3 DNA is TGTGCCAGCAGCGTAGGAGTAAGCCGAGGTGGAGAGACCCAGTACTTC.

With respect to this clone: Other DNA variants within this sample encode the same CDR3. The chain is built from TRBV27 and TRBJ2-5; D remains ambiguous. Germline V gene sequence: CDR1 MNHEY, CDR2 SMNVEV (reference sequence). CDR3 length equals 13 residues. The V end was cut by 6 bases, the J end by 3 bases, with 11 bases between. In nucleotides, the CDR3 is TGTGCCAGCAGCCATTCAGGCGAAGAGACCCAGTACTTC. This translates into CASSHSGEETQYF.

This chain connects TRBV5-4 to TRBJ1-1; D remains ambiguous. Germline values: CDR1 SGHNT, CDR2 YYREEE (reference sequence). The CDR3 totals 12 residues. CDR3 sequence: CASTGDNTEAFF. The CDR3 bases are TGTGCGTCCACGGGTGATAACACTGAAGCTTTCTTT.

As DNA, the CDR3 is TGCGCCAGCAGTAATAGAGGGGCCCCTCTGGATGAGCAGTTCTTC. As protein: CASSNRGAPLDEQFF. This chain uses TRBV5-1 with TRBJ2-1, with D perhaps given as TRBD1 or TRBD2 (5 bases each). The length of the CDR3 is 15 residues. Germline CDR1 and CDR2: SGHRS and YFSETQ. Trimming pared 5 bases from V and 8 bases from J, leaving 20 bases between. The whole variable domain, filled in from reference TRBV5-1 and TRBJ2-1, reads KAGVTQTPRYLIKTRGQQVTLSCSPISGHRSVSWYQQTPGQGLQFLFEYFSETQRNKGNFPGRFSGRQFSNSRSEMNVSTLELGDSALYLCASSNRGAPLDEQFFGPGTRLTVL.

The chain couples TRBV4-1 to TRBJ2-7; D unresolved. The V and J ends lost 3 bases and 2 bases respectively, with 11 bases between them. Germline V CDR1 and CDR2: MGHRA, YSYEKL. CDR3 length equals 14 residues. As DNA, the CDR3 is TGCGCCAGCAGCCAGCTGGACGGCACCTACGAGCAGTACTTC. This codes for CASSQLDGTYEQYF.

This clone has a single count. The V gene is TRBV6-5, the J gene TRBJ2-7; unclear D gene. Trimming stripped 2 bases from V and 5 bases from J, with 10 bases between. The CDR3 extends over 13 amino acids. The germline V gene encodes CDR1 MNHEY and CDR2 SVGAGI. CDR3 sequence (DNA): TGTGCCAGCAGTTACAAGGGTCCGGACGAGCAGTACTTC. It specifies CASSYKGPDEQYF.

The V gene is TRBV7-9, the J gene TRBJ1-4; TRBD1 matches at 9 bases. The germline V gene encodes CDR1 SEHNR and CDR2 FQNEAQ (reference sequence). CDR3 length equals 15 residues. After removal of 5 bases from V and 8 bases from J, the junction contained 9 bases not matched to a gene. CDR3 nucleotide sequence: TGTGCCAGCAGCCCAACCGGGACAGGGCAAGAAAAACTGTTTTTT. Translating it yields CASSPTGTGQEKLFF.

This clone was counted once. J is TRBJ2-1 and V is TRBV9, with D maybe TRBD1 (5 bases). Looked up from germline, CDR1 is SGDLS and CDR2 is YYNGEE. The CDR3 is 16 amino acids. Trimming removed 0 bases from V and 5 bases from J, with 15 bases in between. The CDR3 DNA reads TGTGCCAGCAGCGTAGTAAGGGGTGGGGTACACAATGAGCAGTTCTTC. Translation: CASSVVRGGVHNEQFF.

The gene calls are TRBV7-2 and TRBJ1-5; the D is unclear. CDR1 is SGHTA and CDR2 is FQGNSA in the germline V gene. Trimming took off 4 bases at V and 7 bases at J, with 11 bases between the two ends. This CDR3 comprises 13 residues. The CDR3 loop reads CASSWWLGQPQHF. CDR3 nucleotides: TGTGCCAGCAGCTGGTGGCTAGGGCAGCCCCAGCATTTT.

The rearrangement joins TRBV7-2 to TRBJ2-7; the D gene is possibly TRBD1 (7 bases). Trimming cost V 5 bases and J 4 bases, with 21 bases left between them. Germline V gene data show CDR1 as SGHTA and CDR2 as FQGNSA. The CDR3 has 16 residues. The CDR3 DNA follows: TGTGCCAGCAGCCTTCCACAGGGGCGGGACCCTTACGAGCAGTACTTC. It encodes CASSLPQGRDPYEQYF.

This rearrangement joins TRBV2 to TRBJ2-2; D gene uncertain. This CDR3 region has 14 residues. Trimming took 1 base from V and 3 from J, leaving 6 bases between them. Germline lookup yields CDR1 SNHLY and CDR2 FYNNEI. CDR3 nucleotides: TGTGCCAGCAGTGAAGTAGCTGACACCGGGGAGCTGTTTTTT. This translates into CASSEVADTGELFF. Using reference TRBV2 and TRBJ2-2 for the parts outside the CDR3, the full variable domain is EPEVTQTPSHQVTQMGQEVILRCVPISNHLYFYWYRQILGQKVEFLVSFYNNEISEKSEIFDDQFSVERPDGSNFTLKIRSTKLEDSAMYFCASSEVADTGELFFGEGSRLTVL.

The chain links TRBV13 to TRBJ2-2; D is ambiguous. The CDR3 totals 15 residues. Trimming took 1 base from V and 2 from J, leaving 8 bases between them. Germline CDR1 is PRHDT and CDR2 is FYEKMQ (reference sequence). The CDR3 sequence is CASSLESRNTGELFF. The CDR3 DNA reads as TGTGCCAGCAGCTTAGAATCTAGAAACACCGGGGAGCTGTTTTTT.

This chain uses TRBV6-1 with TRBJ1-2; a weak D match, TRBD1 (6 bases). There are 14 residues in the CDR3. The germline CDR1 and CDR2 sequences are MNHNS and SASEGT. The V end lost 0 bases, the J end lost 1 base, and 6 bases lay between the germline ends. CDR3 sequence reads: CASSEADSNYGYTF. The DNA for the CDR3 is TGTGCCAGCAGTGAAGCGGACAGTAACTATGGCTACACCTTC.

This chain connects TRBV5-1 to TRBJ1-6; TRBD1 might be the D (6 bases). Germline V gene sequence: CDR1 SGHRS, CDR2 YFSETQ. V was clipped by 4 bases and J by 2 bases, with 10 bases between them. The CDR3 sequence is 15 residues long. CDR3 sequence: CASSARDTYNSPLHF. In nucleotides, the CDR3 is TGCGCCAGCAGCGCCCGGGACACCTATAATTCACCCCTCCACTTT. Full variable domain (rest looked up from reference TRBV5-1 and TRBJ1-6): KAGVTQTPRYLIKTRGQQVTLSCSPISGHRSVSWYQQTPGQGLQFLFEYFSETQRNKGNFPGRFSGRQFSNSRSEMNVSTLELGDSALYLCASSARDTYNSPLHFGNGTRLTVT.

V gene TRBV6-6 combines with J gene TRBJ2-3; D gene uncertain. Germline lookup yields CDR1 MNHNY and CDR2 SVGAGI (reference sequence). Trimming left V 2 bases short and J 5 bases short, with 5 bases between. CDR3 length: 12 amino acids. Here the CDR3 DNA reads TGTGCCAGCAGTTACCACGGAGATACGCAGTATTTT. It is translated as CASSYHGDTQYF.

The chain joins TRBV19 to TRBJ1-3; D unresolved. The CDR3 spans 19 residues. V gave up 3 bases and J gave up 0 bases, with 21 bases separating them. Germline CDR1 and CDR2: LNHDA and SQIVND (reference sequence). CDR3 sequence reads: CASSMVPGSDDYSGNTIYF. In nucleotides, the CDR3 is TGTGCCAGTAGTATGGTGCCCGGGTCAGACGATTACTCTGGAAACACCATATATTTT.

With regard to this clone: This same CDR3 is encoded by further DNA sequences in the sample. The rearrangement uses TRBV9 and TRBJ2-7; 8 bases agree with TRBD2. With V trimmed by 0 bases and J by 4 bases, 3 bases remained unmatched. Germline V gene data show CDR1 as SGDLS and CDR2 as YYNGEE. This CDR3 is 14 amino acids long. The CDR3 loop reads CASSVGTSGYEQYF. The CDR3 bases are TGTGCCAGCAGCGTAGGAACTAGCGGATACGAGCAGTACTTC.

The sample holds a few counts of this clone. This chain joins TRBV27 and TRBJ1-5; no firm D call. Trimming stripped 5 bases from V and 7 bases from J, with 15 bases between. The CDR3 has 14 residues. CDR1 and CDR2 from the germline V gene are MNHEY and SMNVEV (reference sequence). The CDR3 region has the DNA TGTGCCAGCAGTCTGGGTTCGGTCGGGCAGCCCCAGCATTTT. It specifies CASSLGSVGQPQHF.

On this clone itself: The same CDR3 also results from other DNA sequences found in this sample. CDR3 DNA sequence: TGTGCCTGGAGTGGAGTAAGCAATCAGCCCCAGCATTTT. Translation: CAWSGVSNQPQHF. The chain carries TRBV30 and TRBJ1-5; D gene uncertain. Trimming cost V 1 base and J 1 base, with 5 bases left between them. Germline CDR1 GTSNPN, CDR2 SVGIG (reference sequence). This CDR3 comprises 13 residues.

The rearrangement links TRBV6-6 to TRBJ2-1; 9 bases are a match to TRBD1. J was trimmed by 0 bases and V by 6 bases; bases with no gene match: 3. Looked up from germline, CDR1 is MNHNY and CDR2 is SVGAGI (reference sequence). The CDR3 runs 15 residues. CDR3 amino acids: CASSPTGGSYNEQFF. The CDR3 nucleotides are TGTGCCAGCAGCCCGACAGGGGGCTCCTACAATGAGCAGTTCTTC.

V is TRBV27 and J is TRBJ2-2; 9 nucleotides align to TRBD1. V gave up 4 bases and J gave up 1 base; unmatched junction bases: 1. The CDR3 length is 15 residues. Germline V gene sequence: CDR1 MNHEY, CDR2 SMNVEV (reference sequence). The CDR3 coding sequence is TGTGCCAGCAGTTGGGACAGGGAGAACACCGGGGAGCTGTTTTTT. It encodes CASSWDRENTGELFF.

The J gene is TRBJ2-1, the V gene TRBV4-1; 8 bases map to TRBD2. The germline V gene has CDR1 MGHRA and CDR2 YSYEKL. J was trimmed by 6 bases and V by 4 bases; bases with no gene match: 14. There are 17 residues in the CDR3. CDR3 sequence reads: CASSLPGGGGHPNEQFF. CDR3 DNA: TGCGCCAGCAGCCTCCCCGGGGGCGGGGGGCATCCCAATGAGCAGTTCTTC.